The 13 T cell receptor beta chains in this list originate from one sample, sequenced in a study of early T cells in non-severe SARS-CoV-2 infection. TCRdb independently ran MiXCR on the 5' RACE reads; one entry per CDR3 protein. Altogether 65,000 to 85,000 distinct CDR3 sequences are present, roughly 10% being singletons, with the ten largest covering 15% to 17%. The specimen was whole blood, collected at baseline. The source is an adult who was a healthcare worker with PCR-confirmed SARS-CoV-2 infection or an uninfected control (not recorded which).

The chain has TRBV6-1 and TRBJ2-5; 7 bases map to TRBD2. CDR1 is MNHNS, CDR2 SASEGT, per germline. After removal of 1 base from V and 14 bases from J, the junction contained 10 bases not matched to a gene. This CDR3 region has 13 residues. For the CDR3, the DNA is TGTGCCAGCAGTGAAGTCCGGGGAGGGAGGTTTTACTTC. Translation gives CASSEVRGGRFYF.

This clonotype was seen ten or more times. The J gene is TRBJ2-1, the V gene TRBV5-4; TRBD2 agrees at 12 bases. CDR1 SGHNT and CDR2 YYREEE come from the germline V gene (reference sequence). Trimming cost V 2 bases and J 9 bases; bases outside gene matches: 6. The CDR3 is 15 amino acids. The CDR3 here is CASSFVLAGGSEQFF. The DNA of the CDR3 is TGTGCCAGCAGCTTTGTCCTAGCGGGAGGGTCTGAGCAGTTCTTC.

The rearrangement links TRBV10-3 to TRBJ2-7; 12 nucleotides match TRBD1. Trimming cost V 6 bases and J 6 bases; bases outside gene matches: 6. CDR1 is ENHRY and CDR2 is SYGVKD in the germline V gene. The CDR3 loop spans 14 amino acids. In nucleotides, the CDR3 is TGTGCCATCAGCATCGGGACAGGGGGCCTCGAGCAGTACTTC. Its translation: CAISIGTGGLEQYF.

This chain connects TRBV5-1 to TRBJ2-3, with TRBD2 matching over 8 bases. Germline V gene sequence: CDR1 SGHRS, CDR2 YFSETQ. J gave up 5 bases and V 2 bases, and 1 base lay outside the gene matches. The CDR3 contains 13 residues. CDR3 residues: CASSFAGGDTQYF. CDR3 coding DNA: TGCGCCAGCAGCTTCGCGGGGGGAGATACGCAGTATTTT. Drawing the rest from reference TRBV5-1 and TRBJ2-3, the complete variable domain is KAGVTQTPRYLIKTRGQQVTLSCSPISGHRSVSWYQQTPGQGLQFLFEYFSETQRNKGNFPGRFSGRQFSNSRSEMNVSTLELGDSALYLCASSFAGGDTQYFGPGTRLTVL.

This clonotype was counted only a few times. V is TRBV7-2 and J is TRBJ2-4; 9 bases map to TRBD2. Germline CDR1 SGHTA, CDR2 FQGNSA. The CDR3 has 17 residues. Trimming cost V 1 base and J 0 bases; bases outside gene matches: 4. In DNA form, the CDR3 reads TGTGCCAGCAGCTTAGACGGGACTAGCTCAGCCAAAAACATTCAGTACTTC. The encoded protein is CASSLDGTSSAKNIQYF.

This clonotype has ten or more counts. The chain employs TRBV20-1 and TRBJ2-1; 8 bases are a match to TRBD2. V lost 5 bases to trimming and J lost 5 bases; unmatched junction nucleotides: 14. Germline CDR1 and CDR2: DFQATT and SNEGSKA (reference sequence). This CDR3 region has 16 residues. As DNA, the CDR3 is TGCAGTGCTCCCCCACTAGCGGAGGCGGATAACAATGAGCAGTTCTTC. This gives the protein CSAPPLAEADNNEQFF.

The V call is TRBV3-1, the J call TRBJ1-3; D call uncertain. This CDR3 has 13 residues. Germline V gene sequence: CDR1 LGHDT, CDR2 YNNKEL (reference sequence). The ends were cut back, 7 bases at V and 6 bases at J, with 13 bases in the middle. The CDR3 sequence is CASTPGRINTIYF. In nucleotides, the CDR3 is TGTGCCAGCACCCCGGGCCGAATAAACACCATATATTTT.

This clonotype was recorded a few times. The rearrangement links TRBV7-3 to TRBJ1-1, with a tentative D call TRBD1 (6 bases). The CDR3 totals 15 residues. Germline V gives CDR1 SGHTA, CDR2 FQGTGA. V gave up 5 bases and J gave up 3 bases, with 16 bases separating them. CDR3 nucleotides: TGTGCCAGCAGCACCCTGGGGGGGGCAGACACTGAAGCTTTCTTT. The encoded protein is CASSTLGGADTEAFF.

This chain connects TRBV6-5 to TRBJ2-1; the D gene is possibly TRBD2 (5 bases). With 5 bases removed from V and 0 bases from J, the gap between germline ends came to 14 bases. Per germline, CDR1 MNHEY and CDR2 SVGAGI. The CDR3 extends over 16 amino acids. The CDR3 coding sequence is TGTGCCAGCAGTCCACGAGGGAAAAGCTCCTACAATGAGCAGTTCTTC. Translated, it gives CASSPRGKSSYNEQFF.

This clonotype was seen a handful of times. This chain joins TRBV27 and TRBJ2-7, with D possibly being TRBD2 (6 bases). The CDR3 sequence is 12 residues long. The germline CDR1 and CDR2 sequences are MNHEY and SMNVEV (reference sequence). Trimming pared 5 bases from V and 7 bases from J, leaving 12 bases between. CDR3: CASSPLGREQYF. CDR3 DNA sequence: TGTGCCAGCAGTCCCTTAGGGAGGGAGCAGTACTTC.

This clonotype appeared a few times. DNA of the CDR3: TGCAGTGCTCTCCGACAGGCTGCTGGGGCCAACGTCCTGACTTTC. It translates to CSALRQAAGANVLTF. The chain couples TRBV20-1 to TRBJ2-6, with TRBD1 as a possible D gene (6 bases). The V end was cut by 5 bases, the J end by 2 bases, with 13 bases between. The CDR3 runs to 15 residues. Germline values: CDR1 DFQATT, CDR2 SNEGSKA (reference sequence).

This clonotype was detected many times. The chain has TRBV28 and TRBJ1-2; D is uncertain. CDR3 length: 13 residues. Per germline, CDR1 MDHEN and CDR2 SYDVKM. V lost 4 bases and J lost 2, with 8 bases in between. The DNA for the CDR3 is TGTGCCAGCAGTTCACACGGAAACTATGGCTACACCTTC. Protein product: CASSSHGNYGYTF.

The chain is built from TRBV4-3 and TRBJ2-7; 8 positions match TRBD1. Trimming cost V 1 base and J 6 bases; bases outside gene matches: 11. There are 16 residues in the CDR3. Germline V gene sequence: CDR1 LGHNA, CDR2 YSLEER. The CDR3 protein is CASSQVAGQGRGEQYF. The CDR3 DNA reads as TGCGCCAGCAGCCAAGTCGCAGGACAGGGAAGGGGCGAGCAGTACTTC.